A selection of T cell receptor beta chains follows, all from one sample in a study of regulatory T cells in long-lasting Graves disease. TCRdb processed the multiplex PCR reads anew with MiXCR; each CDR3 protein has one entry. The sample holds approximately 390,000 distinct CDR3 sequences, about 16% seen once. The data were also submitted as part of a second study, on T cells in Graves' hyperthyroidism and ophthalmopathy.

Source: peripheral blood mononuclear cells (PBMCs), taken at new diagnosis, from a patient treated with antithyroid drugs. These receptors all stem from a woman aged 18-35 years with Graves disease. Each CDR3 is given with its conserved first and last residue. The D gene is left open where the match is weak. Only part of the rows carry a size: once, few, many, or a class if the clone is expanded.

d_call j_call clone_size v_call cdr3_aa cdr3_nt
- TRBJ2-6 few TRBV29-1 CSVDLAGANVLTF TGCAGCGTTGATCTTGCTGGGGCCAACGTCCTGACTTTC
- TRBJ1-1 many TRBV6-1 CASGGTRNTEAFF TGTGCCAGCGGAGGAACTCGTAACACTGAAGCTTTCTTT
- TRBJ2-2 many TRBV11-1 CASSLERKIGELFF TGTGCCAGCAGCTTAGAGCGTAAGATTGGGGAGCTGTTTTTT
- TRBJ1-1 many TRBV6-2/TRBV6-3 CASSGTQAAEAFF TGTGCCAGCAGTGGGACTCAGGCAGCTGAAGCTTTCTTT
- TRBJ2-3 many TRBV2 CASSLAGRKSTDTQYF TGTGCCAGCAGCTTGGCGGGGCGAAAAAGCACAGATACGCAGTATTTT
- TRBJ1-1 many TRBV11-1 CASSFKGRGGTEAFF TGTGCCAGCAGCTTTAAAGGTAGGGGTGGCACTGAAGCTTTCTTT
- TRBJ2-5 many TRBV6-2/TRBV6-3 CASSYEQAQETQYF TGTGCCAGCAGTTACGAGCAGGCGCAAGAGACCCAGTACTTC
TRBD2 TRBJ2-3 many TRBV7-9 CASSLAGRADTQYF TGTGCCAGCAGCTTAGCCGGGAGGGCCGATACGCAGTATTTT
TRBD2 TRBJ2-1 many TRBV30 CAWSVSGRAGWEQFF TGTGCCTGGAGTGTAAGCGGGAGGGCCGGTTGGGAGCAGTTCTTC
TRBD1 TRBJ1-1 many TRBV5-1 CASSLGQGRTEAFF TGCGCCAGCAGCTTGGGACAGGGGAGGACTGAAGCTTTCTTT
TRBD1 TRBJ2-1 many TRBV20-1 CSARVGRGRPYNEQFF TGCAGTGCTAGAGTCGGCAGGGGGCGCCCCTACAATGAGCAGTTCTTC
- TRBJ1-2 many TRBV11-2 CASSLYRTDNYGYTF TGTGCCAGCAGCTTATATCGGACAGATAACTATGGCTACACCTTC
- TRBJ1-1 - TRBV11-2 CASSLVGAGYMNTEAFF TGTGCCAGCAGCTTAGTTGGGGCAGGTTATATGAACACTGAAGCTTTCTTT
- TRBJ1-1 few TRBV6-5 CASSYPGQRRFVNTEAFF TGTGCCAGCAGTTACCCCGGACAGAGACGGTTCGTGAACACTGAAGCTTTCTTT
TRBD1 TRBJ1-2 many TRBV3-1 CASSQGQGTYGYTF TGTGCCAGCAGCCAGGGACAGGGGACCTATGGCTACACCTTC
- TRBJ2-2 many TRBV5-1 CASSLEWGLAGELFF TGCGCCAGCAGCTTGGAATGGGGGCTCGCCGGGGAGCTGTTTTTT
TRBD2 TRBJ2-1 many TRBV6-2/TRBV6-3 CASGTSGGNEQFF TGTGCCAGCGGGACTAGCGGGGGGAATGAGCAGTTCTTC
- TRBJ1-4 - TRBV10-3 CAIQVDRNEKLFF TGTGCCATCCAAGTAGACAGGAATGAAAAACTGTTTTTT
- TRBJ1-1 many TRBV11-1 CASSFQGILSPEAFF TGTGCCAGCAGCTTCCAAGGGATCCTATCCCCTGAAGCTTTCTTT
- TRBJ1-1 - TRBV9 CASSVGDTLNTEAFF TGTGCCAGCAGCGTAGGTGACACCCTGAACACTGAAGCTTTCTTT